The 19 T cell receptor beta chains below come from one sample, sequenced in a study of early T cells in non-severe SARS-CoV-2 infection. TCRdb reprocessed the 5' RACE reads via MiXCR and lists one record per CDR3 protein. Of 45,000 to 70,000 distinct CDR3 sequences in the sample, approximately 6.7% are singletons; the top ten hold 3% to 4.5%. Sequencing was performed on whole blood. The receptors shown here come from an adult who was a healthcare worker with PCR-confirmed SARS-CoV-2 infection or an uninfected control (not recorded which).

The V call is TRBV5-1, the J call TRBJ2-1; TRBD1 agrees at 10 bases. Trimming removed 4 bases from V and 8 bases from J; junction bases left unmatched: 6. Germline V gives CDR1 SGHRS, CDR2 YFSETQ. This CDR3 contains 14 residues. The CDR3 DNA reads TGCGCCAGCAGCGCGGGACAGGGGATCGATGAGCAGTTCTTC. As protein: CASSAGQGIDEQFF.

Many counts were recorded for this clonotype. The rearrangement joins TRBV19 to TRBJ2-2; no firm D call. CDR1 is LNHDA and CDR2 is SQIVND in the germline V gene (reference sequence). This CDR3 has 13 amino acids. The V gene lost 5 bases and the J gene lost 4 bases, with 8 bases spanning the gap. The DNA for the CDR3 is TGTGCCAGTAGTCCCTGGCCCACCGGGGAGCTGTTTTTT. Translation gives CASSPWPTGELFF.

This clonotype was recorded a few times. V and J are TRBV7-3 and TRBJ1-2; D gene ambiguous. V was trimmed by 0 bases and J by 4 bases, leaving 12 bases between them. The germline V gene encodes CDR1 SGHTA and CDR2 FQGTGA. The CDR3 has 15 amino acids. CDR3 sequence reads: CASSLTPQAFYGYTF. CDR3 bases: TGTGCCAGCAGCTTAACTCCTCAAGCCTTCTATGGCTACACCTTC.

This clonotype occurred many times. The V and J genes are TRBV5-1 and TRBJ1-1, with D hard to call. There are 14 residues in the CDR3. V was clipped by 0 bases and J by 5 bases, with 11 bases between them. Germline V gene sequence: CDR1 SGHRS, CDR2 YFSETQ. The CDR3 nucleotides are TGCGCCAGCAGCTTGGACTTGGGTCTTACTGAAGCTTTCTTT. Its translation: CASSLDLGLTEAFF.

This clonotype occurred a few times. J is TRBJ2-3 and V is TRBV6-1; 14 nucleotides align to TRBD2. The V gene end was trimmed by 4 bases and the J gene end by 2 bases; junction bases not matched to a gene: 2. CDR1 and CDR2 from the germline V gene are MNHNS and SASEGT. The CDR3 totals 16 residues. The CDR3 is CASSAGLAGDTDTQYF. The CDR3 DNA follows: TGTGCCAGCAGTGCGGGACTAGCGGGGGACACAGATACGCAGTATTTT.

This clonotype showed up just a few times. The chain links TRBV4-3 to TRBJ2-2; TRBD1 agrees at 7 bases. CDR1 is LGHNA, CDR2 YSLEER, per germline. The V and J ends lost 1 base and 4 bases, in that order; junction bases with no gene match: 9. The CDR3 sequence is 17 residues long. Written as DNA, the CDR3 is TGCGCCAGCAGCCAAGGTCTGGCAGGGGGTGTCACCGGGGAGCTGTTTTTT. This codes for CASSQGLAGGVTGELFF.

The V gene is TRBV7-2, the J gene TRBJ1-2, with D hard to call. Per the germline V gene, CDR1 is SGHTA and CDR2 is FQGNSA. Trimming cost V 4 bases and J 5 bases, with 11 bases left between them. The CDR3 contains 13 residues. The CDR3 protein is CASSSMTKYGYTF. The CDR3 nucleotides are TGTGCCAGCAGCTCCATGACGAAATATGGCTACACCTTC. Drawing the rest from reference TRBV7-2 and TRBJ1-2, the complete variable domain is GAGVSQSPSNKVTEKGKDVELRCDPISGHTALYWYRQSLGQGLEFLIYFQGNSAPDKSGLPSDRFSAERTGGSVSTLTIQRTQQEDSAVYLCASSSMTKYGYTFGSGTRLTVV.

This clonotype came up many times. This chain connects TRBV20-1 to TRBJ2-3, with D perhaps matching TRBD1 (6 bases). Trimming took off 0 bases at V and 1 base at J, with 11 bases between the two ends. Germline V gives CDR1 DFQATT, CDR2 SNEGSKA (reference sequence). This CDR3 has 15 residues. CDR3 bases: TGCAGTGCTAGAGATCAACAGGGACGCACAGATACGCAGTATTTT. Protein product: CSARDQQGRTDTQYF.

The CDR3 DNA reads as TGTGCCACCAGCAGAGAAACCGGGCGGGGAACTGAAGCTTTCTTT. Its translation is CATSRETGRGTEAFF. J is TRBJ1-1 and V is TRBV15; D call uncertain. The CDR3 consists of 15 residues. Trimming stripped 0 bases from V and 5 bases from J, with 13 bases between. Germline V CDR1 and CDR2: LNHNV, YYDKDF (reference sequence).

DNA of the CDR3: TGTGCCAGCAGCCCAAGCGGGGGGGCCTATGAGCAGTTCTTC. It specifies CASSPSGGAYEQFF. The chain carries TRBV11-3 and TRBJ2-1; 10 bases match TRBD2. Trimming removed 5 bases from V and 8 bases from J; junction bases left unmatched: 6. CDR1 is SGHNT and CDR2 is YENEEA in the germline V gene. CDR3 length equals 14 residues.

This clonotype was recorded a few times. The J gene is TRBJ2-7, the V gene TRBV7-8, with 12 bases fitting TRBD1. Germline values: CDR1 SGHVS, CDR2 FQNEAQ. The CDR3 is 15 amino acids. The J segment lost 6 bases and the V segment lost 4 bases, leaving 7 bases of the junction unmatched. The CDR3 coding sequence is TGTGCCAGCAGCTCTTACCGGGACAGGGGGCTCGAGCAGTACTTC. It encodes CASSSYRDRGLEQYF.

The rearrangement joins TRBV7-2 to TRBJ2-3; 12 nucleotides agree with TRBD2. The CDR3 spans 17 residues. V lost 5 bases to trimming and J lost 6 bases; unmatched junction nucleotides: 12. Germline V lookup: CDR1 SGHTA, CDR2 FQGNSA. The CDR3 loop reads CASSPELAGGIMDTQYF. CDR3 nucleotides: TGTGCCAGCAGCCCTGAGCTAGCGGGGGGGATAATGGATACGCAGTATTTT.

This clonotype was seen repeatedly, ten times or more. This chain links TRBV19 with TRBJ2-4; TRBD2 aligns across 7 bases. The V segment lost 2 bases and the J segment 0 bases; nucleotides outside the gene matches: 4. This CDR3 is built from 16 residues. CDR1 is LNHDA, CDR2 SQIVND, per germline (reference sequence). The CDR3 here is CASSIRGGEAKNIQYF. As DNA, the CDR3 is TGTGCCAGTAGTATAAGGGGAGGGGAAGCCAAAAACATTCAGTACTTC.

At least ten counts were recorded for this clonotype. The CDR3 region has the DNA TGTGCCAGCAGCTTAAACAGAGCTGGGACCCAGTACTTC. This codes for CASSLNRAGTQYF. This chain links TRBV7-2 with TRBJ2-5; D ambiguous. Germline CDR1 reads SGHTA; CDR2 reads FQGNSA. There are 13 residues in the CDR3. V was shortened by 2 bases and J by 7 bases, with 11 bases between the two germline ends. Combining the CDR3 with reference TRBV7-2 and TRBJ2-5 gives the whole variable domain GAGVSQSPSNKVTEKGKDVELRCDPISGHTALYWYRQSLGQGLEFLIYFQGNSAPDKSGLPSDRFSAERTGGSVSTLTIQRTQQEDSAVYLCASSLNRAGTQYFGPGTRLLVL.

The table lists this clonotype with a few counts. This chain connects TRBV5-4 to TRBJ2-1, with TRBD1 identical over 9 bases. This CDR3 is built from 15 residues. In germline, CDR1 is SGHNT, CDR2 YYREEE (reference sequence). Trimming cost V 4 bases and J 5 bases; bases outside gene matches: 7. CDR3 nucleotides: TGTGCCAGCAGCCGAGGGACAGGGTCTGACAATGAGCAGTTCTTC. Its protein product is CASSRGTGSDNEQFF.

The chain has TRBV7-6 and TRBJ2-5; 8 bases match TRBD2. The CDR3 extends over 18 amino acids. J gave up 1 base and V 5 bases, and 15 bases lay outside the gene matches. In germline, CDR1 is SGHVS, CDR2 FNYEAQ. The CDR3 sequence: CASSPRASGRAFQETQYF. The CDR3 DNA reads TGTGCCAGCAGCCCCCGAGCTAGCGGGCGCGCCTTCCAAGAGACCCAGTACTTC.

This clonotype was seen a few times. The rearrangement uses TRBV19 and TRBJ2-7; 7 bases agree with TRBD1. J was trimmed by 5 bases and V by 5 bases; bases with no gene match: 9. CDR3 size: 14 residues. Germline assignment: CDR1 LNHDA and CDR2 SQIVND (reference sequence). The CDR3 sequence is CASSARQGNHEQYF. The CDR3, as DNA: TGTGCCAGTAGTGCTCGACAGGGAAACCACGAGCAGTACTTC.

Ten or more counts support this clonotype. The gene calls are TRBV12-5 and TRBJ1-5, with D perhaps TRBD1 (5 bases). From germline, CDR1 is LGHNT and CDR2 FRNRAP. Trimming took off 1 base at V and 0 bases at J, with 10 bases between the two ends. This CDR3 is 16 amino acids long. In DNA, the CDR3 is TGTGCTAGTGGTTTGGCACTGACAGATAGCAATCAGCCCCAGCATTTT. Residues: CASGLALTDSNQPQHF.

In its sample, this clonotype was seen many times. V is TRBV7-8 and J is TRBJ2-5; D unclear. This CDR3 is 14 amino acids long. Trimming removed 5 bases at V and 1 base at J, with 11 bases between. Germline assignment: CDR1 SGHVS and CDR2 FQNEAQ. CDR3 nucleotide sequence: TGTGCCAGCAGCCCCCGGAGATCCCAAGAGACCCAGTACTTC. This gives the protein CASSPRRSQETQYF. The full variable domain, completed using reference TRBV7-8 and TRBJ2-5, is GAGVSQSPRYKVAKRGQDVALRCDPISGHVSLFWYQQALGQGPEFLTYFQNEAQLDKSGLPSDRFFAERPEGSVSTLKIQRTQQEDSAVYLCASSPRRSQETQYFGPGTRLLVL.